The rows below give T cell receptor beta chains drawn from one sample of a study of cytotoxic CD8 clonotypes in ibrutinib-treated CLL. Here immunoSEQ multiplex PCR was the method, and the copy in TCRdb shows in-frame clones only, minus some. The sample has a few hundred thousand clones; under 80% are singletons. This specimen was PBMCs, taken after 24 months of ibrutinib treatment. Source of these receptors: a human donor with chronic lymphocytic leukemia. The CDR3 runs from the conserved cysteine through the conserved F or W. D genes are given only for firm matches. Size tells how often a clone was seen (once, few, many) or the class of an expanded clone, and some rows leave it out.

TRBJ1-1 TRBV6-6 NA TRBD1 TGTGCCAGCAGGCCGACAGGGGTGAACACTGAAGCTTTCTTT CASRPTGVNTEAFF
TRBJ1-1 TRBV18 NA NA TGTGCCAGCTCTAGCATTGGGTCCGATGAAGCTTTCTTT CASSSIGSDEAFF
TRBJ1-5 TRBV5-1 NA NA TGCGCCAGCAGCTTGGGTAGTCATCAGCCCCAGCATTTT CASSLGSHQPQHF
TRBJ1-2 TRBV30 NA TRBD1 TGTGCCTGGACTGGGACAGGGTCTATCACCTTC CAWTGTGSITF
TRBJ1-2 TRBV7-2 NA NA TGTGCCAGCAGCCCCGCCGGACACGCTGGCTACACCTTC CASSPAGHAGYTF
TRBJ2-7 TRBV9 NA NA TGTGCCAGCAGCGACGGACCAGTCAGCGGGACATACTCCTACGAGCAGTACTTC CASSDGPVSGTYSYEQYF
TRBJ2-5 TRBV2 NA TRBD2 TGTGCCAGCAGTGGTGGGGCGGGAGAAAGAGAGACCCAGTACTTC CASSGGAGERETQYF
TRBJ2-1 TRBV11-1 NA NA TGTGCCAGCAGCTTTGACAGGAACAATGAGCAGTTCTTC CASSFDRNNEQFF
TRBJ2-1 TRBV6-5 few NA TGTGCCAGCAGTTACTCCTGGCGGGAACCCTACAATGAGCAGTTCTTC CASSYSWREPYNEQFF
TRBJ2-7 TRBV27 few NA TGTGCCAGCAGTTTTCGGTTCGGTTCCTACGAGCAGTACTTC CASSFRFGSYEQYF
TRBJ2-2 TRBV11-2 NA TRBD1 TGTGCCAGCAGCGCTCGGACAGGGGGCAACACCGGGGAGCTGTTTTTT CASSARTGGNTGELFF
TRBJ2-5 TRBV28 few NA TGTGCCAGCAGCGGTGGGACCGGTTCTCGGGAGACCCAGTACTTC CASSGGTGSRETQYF
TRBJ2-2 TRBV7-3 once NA TGTGCCAGCAGCTTATTAGTGGGGGAGCTGTTTTTT CASSLLVGELFF
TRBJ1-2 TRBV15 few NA TGTGCCACCAGCAGAGCAGCTAACTATGGCTACACCTTC CATSRAANYGYTF
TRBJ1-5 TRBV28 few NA TGTGCCAGCAGTTTGTGGCAGGGTAATCAGCCCCAGCATTTT CASSLWQGNQPQHF
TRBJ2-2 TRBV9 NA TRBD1 TGTGCCAGCAGCGCGCCACAGGGGGCTAAGTCAACCGGGGAGCTGTTTTTT CASSAPQGAKSTGELFF
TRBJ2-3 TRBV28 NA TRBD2 TGTGCCAGCAGTTTAAGTCCTAGCGGGAGCGGGGGGACAGATACGCAGTATTTT CASSLSPSGSGGTDTQYF
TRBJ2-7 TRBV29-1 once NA TGCAGCGTTGTAAGGGACAACTCCTACGAGCAGTACTTC CSVVRDNSYEQYF
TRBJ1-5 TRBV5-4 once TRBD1 TGTGCCAGCAGCCCCGGGACAGGGGGGAGCAATCAGCCCCAGCATTTT CASSPGTGGSNQPQHF
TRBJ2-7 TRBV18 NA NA TGTGCCAGCTCGCCACCGGGCCTGAGCTCCTACGAGCAGTACTTC CASSPPGLSSYEQYF
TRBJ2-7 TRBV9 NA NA TGTGCCAGCAGCCCTGGACTGTCCTTCGAGCAGTACTTC CASSPGLSFEQYF
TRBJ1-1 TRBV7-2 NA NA TGTGCCAGCAGCCGGTCGGGGGGAAATACTGAAGCTTTCTTT CASSRSGGNTEAFF
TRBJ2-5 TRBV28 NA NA TGTGCCAGCAGTCCCGAGCAGACCCAGTACTTC CASSPEQTQYF
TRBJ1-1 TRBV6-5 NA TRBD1 TGTGCCAGCAGTTGGGGCAGGGGGGTGAACACTGAAGCTTTCTTT CASSWGRGVNTEAFF
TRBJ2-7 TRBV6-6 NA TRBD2 TGTGCCAGCAGTTTCCGGGAGGGCTCCTACGAGCAGTACTTC CASSFREGSYEQYF
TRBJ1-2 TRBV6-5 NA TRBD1 TGTGCCAGCACCGATCGAAGGGGGCGGGATGGTGGCTACACCTTC CASTDRRGRDGGYTF
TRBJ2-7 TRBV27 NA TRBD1 TGTGCCAGCAATAAACTTCCGGACAGGCGCTACGAGCAGTACTTC CASNKLPDRRYEQYF
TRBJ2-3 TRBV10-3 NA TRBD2 TGTGCCATCAGTGACAACCGCGCGGGAGGCACAGATACGCAGTATTTT CAISDNRAGGTDTQYF
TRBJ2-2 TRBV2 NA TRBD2 TGTGCCAGCAGGAGCGGGATGGGTTCGGCCGGGGAGCTGTTTTTT CASRSGMGSAGELFF